The source of this T cell receptor beta chain is a study of OX40 agonist ivuxolimab in advanced cancers. Regarding the study in general: Ivuxolimab was a fully human IgG2 agonistic monoclonal antibody targeting the costimulatory receptor OX40 (CD134). Prior anti-PD-1, anti-PD-L1 or anti-CTLA-4 therapy was permitted, and checkpoint inhibitors had been received by less than 45% of dose-escalation patients. Among the roughly 54 dose-escalation patients, around 20 had hepatocellular carcinoma, approximately 15 melanoma, 9 renal cell carcinoma and 9 head and neck cancer. The paper covers the monotherapy dose-escalation part of the phase I ivuxolimab trial, which included N ≈ 50 patients. The point of sequencing TCRbeta in the periphery was to test whether ivuxolimab changed TCR sequence diversity and drove clonal T-cell expansion. Partial responses were achieved by three dose-escalation patients, of whom one had hepatocellular carcinoma and two had cutaneous melanoma. In the dose-escalation cohort, nearly 85% of patients were male, and the mean age was roughly 60 years with a range of roughly 23 to 79. Intravenous ivuxolimab was administered to patients every 2 weeks at six dose levels: 0.01, 0.1, 0.3, 1.5, 3 and 10 mg/kg.

Patients with autoimmune disease history or receiving systemic immunosuppression were excluded from the trial. Peripheral blood for TCR sequencing was drawn from every dose cohort at baseline, at cycle 4 day 1 and at cycle 7 day 1. Samples came from an open-label, multicenter, first-in-human phase I dose-escalation trial of ivuxolimab. Adults with locally advanced or metastatic head and neck squamous cell, hepatocellular, melanoma or renal cell carcinoma were enrolled in the trial. CD4+ and CD8+ T cells were sorted separately from peripheral blood before TCR sequencing. Regarding this clone: Its antigen specificity is not known. Base quality data are lacking; no much larger clone is found one base away.

The CDR3 contains 14 residues, cysteine and phenylalanine counted. CDR3 DNA only is kept here, 42 bases in frame from base 1. The CDR1 and CDR2 encoded by the germline V gene (reference sequence) are MNHNY and SVGAGI. V is clipped by 11 bases and J by 2 bases, and the sequence between their germline boundaries is 15 bases long. Broader findings and caveats from the paper: In partial responders in the 0.1-3.0 mg/kg groups, normalized peripheral clonal expansion was found to be among the lowest, especially among CD8+ T cells. After ivuxolimab, CD8+ T cells had more expanded clones than CD4+ T cells on average. Low levels of normalized T-cell clonal expansion were also seen in some patients who did not respond. Which antigens the clonally expanded peripheral T cells were specific for was not determined. At doses of 0.1 to 3.0 mg/kg, clonal expansion of both CD4+ and CD8+ blood T cells was observed from baseline to week 6.

Genomic DNA was extracted from sorted cells for sequencing of the TCRbeta CDR3 region. TCRbeta CDR3 regions were sequenced using the immunoSEQ Assay. TCRdb limited this immuneACCESS table to in-frame rearrangements with V and J called. A share of clones is missing; checked studies link under half to unresolved V genes, and the rest is unexplained. The sample has under 90,000 clones on record, about four fifths of them singletons. In total, the top ten clones hold 2% to 2.5% of the sample. This clonotype originated in an adult with an advanced solid tumor such as melanoma, head and neck, liver or kidney cancer. This receptor chain uses TRBV6-6 and TRBJ1-4; the best D guess is TRBD1, with 5 bases matching. The sample in question was CD4+ or CD8+ T cells sorted from blood, obtained in a trial of the OX40 agonist ivuxolimab. CDR3 protein: CAGSTGGTNEKLFF. The nucleotide sequence reads TGTGCCGGGTCAACCGGGGGTACTAATGAAAAACTGTTTTTT.